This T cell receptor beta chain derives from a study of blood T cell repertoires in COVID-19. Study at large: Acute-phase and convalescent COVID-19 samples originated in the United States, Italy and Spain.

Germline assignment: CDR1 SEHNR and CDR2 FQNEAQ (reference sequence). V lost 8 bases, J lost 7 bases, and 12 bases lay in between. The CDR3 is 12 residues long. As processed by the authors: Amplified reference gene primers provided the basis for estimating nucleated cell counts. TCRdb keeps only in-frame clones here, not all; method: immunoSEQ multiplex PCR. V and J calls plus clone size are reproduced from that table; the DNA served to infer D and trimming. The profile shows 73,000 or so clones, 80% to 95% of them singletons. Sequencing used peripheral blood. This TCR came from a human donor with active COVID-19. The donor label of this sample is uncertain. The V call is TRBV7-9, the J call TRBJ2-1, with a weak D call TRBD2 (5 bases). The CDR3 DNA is TGTGCCAGCGGAGACGGGAAGAATGAGCAGTTCTTC. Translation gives CASGDGKNEQFF.